This T cell receptor (beta chain) was profiled in a study of T-cell reconstitution after alpha-beta-depleted transplantation in children (TCRdb year 2016). A note on the overall study: Using TCR repertoire profiling, the study followed T-cell immune reconstitution in a quantitative way in children after TCRalphabeta/CD19-depleted allogeneic hematopoietic cell transplantation. General findings and caveats noted by the study authors: The apparently early alphabetaT-cell count recovery about two months after transplant was reportedly dependent on only several hundred rapidly expanded clones derived from non-depleted graft cells. In some patients, the high TCRbeta diversity seen at day 60 was put down to recipient T cells and intrathymic progenitors that had survived conditioning. The frequencies of hyperexpanded clones fell over the following months, and after one year, T-cell counts and TCRbeta diversity were mostly attributed to newly produced T cells.

Receptors were amplified or captured by PCR. Instrument used: Illumina HiSeq 2500. TCR libraries were prepared with molecular barcoding, using unique molecular identifiers to normalize TCRbeta repertoire quantification. Clones were called with MiXCR by TCRdb after fastp trimmed the public reads at Q25, and only in-frame beta chains were retained. Identical CDR3 proteins give one entry, which carries the most common genes and DNA. This sample lists 450,000 to 700,000 distinct CDR3 sequences; 20% to 30% were detected once. Jointly, the top ten make up about 35% of the sample. The treatment or condition label, read with the paper, signifies: allogeneic hematopoietic cell transplantation with graft depleted of TCRalphabeta T cells and CD19 B cells. Transplant recipients were children who received TCRalphabeta/CD19-depleted allogeneic hematopoietic cell grafts. Trimming costs V 6 bases and J 4 bases, and their ends lie 19 bases apart. The cysteine opens and the phenylalanine closes a CDR3 of 15 amino acids. The CDR3 DNA has 45 bases and is translated from base 1. The germline V gene supplies CDR1 SQVTM and CDR2 ANQGSEA.

This clonotype was seen a few times. The target of this receptor is not known. No much larger clone exists at a distance of one base, and base qualities are not known. The sequence came from a boy under three years old with Wiskott-Aldrich syndrome, due to receive a stem cell transplant. The sequence joins TRBV29-1 to TRBJ2-1; TRBD1 is possibly the D segment (6 matching bases). The starting material was PBMCs, obtained before TCRalphabeta/CD19-depleted stem cell transplant. CDR3 loop: CSVRTTGTSYNEQFF. The nucleotide sequence is TGCAGCGTGAGGACCACCGGGACATCGTACAATGAGCAGTTCTTC.